Listed here are 23 T cell receptor beta chains from one sample, sequenced in a study of CD8 T cells in ankylosing spondylitis. Antigens for these TCRs are unknown. Using its own MiXCR run on the 5' RACE reads, TCRdb lists one record per CDR3 protein. The table shows hundreds of thousands of distinct CDR3 sequences, with around 16% occurring only once. Study-level results: Seemingly characteristic of ankylosing spondylitis blood was a TCR beta motif consisting of under ten highly homologous variants.

Sequencing was done on a sample of blood, either unsorted or a sorted T cell fraction (not recorded which). The receptors shown here come from a male donor with ankylosing spondylitis.

The table lists this clonotype with many counts. The rearrangement uses TRBV5-1 and TRBJ1-3, with 7 bases that match TRBD1. The V segment lost 0 bases and the J segment 6 bases; nucleotides outside the gene matches: 6. Germline loops: CDR1 SGHRS, CDR2 YFSETQ. The length of the CDR3 is 15 residues. The CDR3 nucleotides read TGCGCCAGCAGCTTGGATCTGACAGGGTTAAACACCATATATTTT. Amino acid sequence: CASSLDLTGLNTIYF.

This clonotype was observed many times. This chain connects TRBV12-3 or TRBV12-4 to TRBJ2-1; 9 bases agree with TRBD2. This CDR3 spans 16 amino acids. After removal of 1 base from V and 4 bases from J, the junction contained 5 bases not matched to a gene. For the CDR3, the DNA is TGTGCCAGCAGTTTAGGGTTAGCGGGAGAGTACAATGAGCAGTTCTTC. This translates into CASSLGLAGEYNEQFF.

This clonotype was detected a few times. The gene calls are TRBV20-1 and TRBJ2-7; D gene unclear. The V gene's germline CDR1 is DFQATT and CDR2 SNEGSKA (reference sequence). V shed 0 bases and J shed 4 bases, with 10 bases lying between them. The length of the CDR3 is 13 residues. For the CDR3, the DNA is TGCAGTGCTAGAGATCCCGGATGGTACGAGCAGTACTTC. Amino acid sequence: CSARDPGWYEQYF.

This clonotype was picked up a small number of times. V usage is TRBV29-1 and J usage is TRBJ2-1; D is undetermined. The CDR3 is 14 residues long. V was clipped by 0 bases and J by 8 bases, with 14 bases between them. The germline CDR1 and CDR2 sequences are SQVTM and ANQGSEA. CDR3: CSVEERRRRDEQFF. DNA of the CDR3: TGCAGCGTTGAAGAGCGGAGAAGGCGCGATGAGCAGTTCTTC.

The V gene is TRBV12-3 or TRBV12-4, the J gene TRBJ1-3; 7 bases fit TRBD1. The V segment lost 5 bases and the J segment 0 bases; nucleotides outside the gene matches: 13. CDR3 length: 18 amino acids. CDR3 nucleotides: TGTGCCAGCAGTCTAACTGCAACCGGGACAGCCTCTGGAAACACCATATATTTT. Protein: CASSLTATGTASGNTIYF.

There are a few counts of this clonotype. The chain is built from TRBV7-9 and TRBJ1-5; 9 nucleotides match TRBD1. J was trimmed by 3 bases and V by 1 base; bases with no gene match: 4. This CDR3 comprises 16 residues. Germline V CDR1 and CDR2: SEHNR, FQNEAQ (reference sequence). The CDR3 reads CASSLGDRGINQPQHF. CDR3 sequence (DNA): TGTGCCAGCAGCTTAGGTGACAGGGGGATCAATCAGCCCCAGCATTTT.

This clonotype came up a few times. The V call is TRBV15, the J call TRBJ2-2; maybe TRBD2 (5 bases). Trimming removed 8 bases at V and 4 bases at J, with 14 bases between. Germline CDR1 and CDR2: LNHNV and YYDKDF (reference sequence). There are 14 residues in the CDR3. The CDR3, as DNA: TGTGCCACCGGTAGGACTGTCGGCACCGGGGAGCTGTTTTTT. Its translation is CATGRTVGTGELFF.

The chain uses TRBV2 and TRBJ2-1; 7 bases agree with TRBD2. J lost 2 bases, V lost 3 bases, and 13 bases had no gene match. Germline V lookup: CDR1 SNHLY, CDR2 FYNNEI. CDR3 size: 18 residues. The CDR3: CASSEEPSGGVPYNEQFF. CDR3 sequence (DNA): TGTGCCAGCAGTGAGGAGCCTTCGGGGGGAGTGCCCTACAATGAGCAGTTCTTC.

The rearrangement uses TRBV7-2 and TRBJ1-2; 7 bases agree with TRBD1. CDR3 length: 15 residues. The germline V gene has CDR1 SGHTA and CDR2 FQGNSA. The trim removed 1 base at V and 6 bases at J, leaving 8 bases unmatched. This CDR3 is CASSLVGSGGNGYTF. CDR3 nucleotide sequence: TGTGCCAGCAGCTTAGTTGGCTCAGGGGGAAATGGCTACACCTTC.

This clonotype was seen ten or more times. The V and J genes are TRBV7-8 and TRBJ2-2; D gene uncertain. V lost 10 bases and J 7 bases, leaving 10 bases between the germline ends. The CDR3 loop spans 11 amino acids. The germline gives CDR1 SGHVS, CDR2 FQNEAQ. CDR3 DNA: TGTGCCATTTGGTTCGGCGGGGAGCTGTTTTTT. This encodes CAIWFGGELFF.

The chain couples TRBV20-1 to TRBJ1-6; D unresolved. Trimming removed 0 bases from V and 6 bases from J, with 6 bases in between. This CDR3 region has 13 residues. Per the germline V gene, CDR1 is DFQATT and CDR2 is SNEGSKA (reference sequence). The CDR3 loop reads CSAREISNSPLHF. The CDR3 coding sequence is TGCAGTGCTAGAGAAATTTCTAATTCACCCCTCCACTTT.

V is TRBV9 and J is TRBJ2-7, with 8 nucleotides matching TRBD2. CDR1 and CDR2 from the germline V gene are SGDLS and YYNGEE. This CDR3 region has 14 residues. Trimming at V came to 0 bases and at J to 6 bases, leaving 5 bases not matched to a gene. CDR3 region: CASSVGLAGPEQYF. The CDR3, as DNA: TGTGCCAGCAGCGTAGGCCTAGCGGGCCCCGAGCAGTACTTC.

The V and J genes are TRBV6-1 and TRBJ2-7; D is perhaps TRBD2 (6 bases). Germline CDR1 is MNHNS and CDR2 is SASEGT. The CDR3 has 13 amino acids. Trimming shortened V by 1 base and J by 7 bases, and 11 bases separated the two germline ends. The CDR3 here is CASSEGRGWEQYF. Written as DNA, the CDR3 is TGTGCCAGCAGTGAAGGGAGGGGCTGGGAGCAGTACTTC.

The rearrangement links TRBV7-8 to TRBJ1-5, with D uncertain. Germline CDR1 reads SGHVS; CDR2 reads FQNEAQ. The V end lost 6 bases, the J end lost 0 bases, and 15 bases lay between the germline ends. The CDR3 loop spans 16 amino acids. The DNA for the CDR3 is TGTGCCAGCAGTCCCGGAGGCGGATATAGCAATCAGCCCCAGCATTTT. As protein: CASSPGGGYSNQPQHF. Using reference TRBV7-8 and TRBJ1-5 for the parts outside the CDR3, the full variable domain is GAGVSQSPRYKVAKRGQDVALRCDPISGHVSLFWYQQALGQGPEFLTYFQNEAQLDKSGLPSDRFFAERPEGSVSTLKIQRTQQEDSAVYLCASSPGGGYSNQPQHFGDGTRLSIL.

For the CDR3, the DNA is TGTGCCAGCAGCTTATTTCGGGGCTCCTACAATGAGCAGTTCTTC. This gives the protein CASSLFRGSYNEQFF. The chain links TRBV7-9 to TRBJ2-1; TRBD2 is a possible D gene (5 bases). The CDR3 runs to 15 residues. Trimming left V 2 bases short and J 0 bases short, with 8 bases between. Germline V gene sequence: CDR1 SEHNR, CDR2 FQNEAQ (reference sequence).

This clonotype has at least ten counts. This chain uses TRBV7-2 with TRBJ2-3; 8 nucleotides agree with TRBD2. Per germline, CDR1 SGHTA and CDR2 FQGNSA. The CDR3 runs 16 residues. V was clipped by 4 bases and J by 4 bases; unmatched bases: 10. The CDR3 protein is CASSSSGGAVADTQYF. Here the CDR3 DNA reads TGTGCCAGCAGCTCTTCCGGGGGGGCCGTGGCAGATACGCAGTATTTT.

The J gene is TRBJ2-1, the V gene TRBV5-1, with D perhaps matching TRBD1 (6 bases). CDR3 length equals 16 residues. V was pared by 0 bases and J by 5 bases, with 15 bases between. Per germline, CDR1 SGHRS and CDR2 YFSETQ. CDR3 loop: CASSLGGYGGDNEQFF. In DNA, the CDR3 is TGCGCCAGCAGCTTGGGAGGTTATGGGGGCGACAATGAGCAGTTCTTC.

CDR3 residues: CASSSGGDQPQHF. For the CDR3, the DNA is TGTGCCAGCAGCTCAGGGGGGGATCAGCCCCAGCATTTT. The V gene is TRBV11-1, the J gene TRBJ1-5, with 7 bases identical to TRBD1. V lost 4 bases to trimming and J lost 5 bases; unmatched junction nucleotides: 2. The CDR3 is 13 residues long. Per the germline V gene, CDR1 is SGHAT and CDR2 is FQDESV (reference sequence).

This clonotype showed up many times. V is TRBV28 and J is TRBJ2-1; TRBD2 aligns across 10 bases. Trimming took 7 bases from V and 8 from J; bases not matched to a gene: 20. The germline gives CDR1 MDHEN, CDR2 SYDVKM. This CDR3 is 18 amino acids long. The CDR3 protein is CASTGTPLLASGSHEQFF. Written as DNA, the CDR3 is TGTGCCAGCACCGGGACTCCCTTATTAGCTAGCGGGAGCCATGAGCAGTTCTTC.

This clonotype was seen only a few times. This chain uses TRBV4-1 with TRBJ2-1, with 11 bases matching TRBD1. J lost 4 bases, V lost 0 bases, and 8 bases had no gene match. This CDR3 contains 18 residues. Germline lookup yields CDR1 MGHRA and CDR2 YSYEKL. CDR3 residues: CASSQDNPGQGVYNEQFF. The CDR3 DNA reads TGCGCCAGCAGCCAAGATAATCCGGGACAGGGGGTTTACAATGAGCAGTTCTTC.

J is TRBJ2-1 and V is TRBV27, with TRBD1 as a possible D gene (5 bases). CDR1 MNHEY and CDR2 SMNVEV come from the germline V gene (reference sequence). This CDR3 is 13 amino acids long. The V end lost 11 bases, the J end lost 7 bases, and 18 bases lay between the germline ends. CDR3 loop: CAAKTENRNEQFF. CDR3 DNA sequence: TGTGCCGCCAAGACAGAAAATAGGAATGAGCAGTTCTTC.

This clonotype was observed a few times. The chain is built from TRBV29-1 and TRBJ2-3, with 12 bases lining up with TRBD1. CDR1 is SQVTM and CDR2 is ANQGSEA in the germline V gene. This CDR3 has 18 residues. After removal of 2 bases from V and 4 bases from J, the junction contained 13 bases not matched to a gene. This CDR3 reads CSVEYGTGGARYPDTQYF. For the CDR3, the DNA is TGCAGCGTTGAATATGGGACAGGGGGCGCCCGGTATCCAGATACGCAGTATTTT.

The CDR3 sequence: CASSPRTEANTGELFF. The CDR3 DNA reads TGTGCCAGTAGTCCCCGGACGGAAGCGAACACCGGGGAGCTGTTTTTT. This rearrangement joins TRBV19 to TRBJ2-2, with D hard to call. V was clipped by 5 bases and J by 0 bases, with 13 bases between them. Germline lookup yields CDR1 LNHDA and CDR2 SQIVND (reference sequence). The CDR3 covers 16 residues. Drawing the rest from reference TRBV19 and TRBJ2-2, the complete variable domain is DGGITQSPKYLFRKEGQNVTLSCEQNLNHDAMYWYRQDPGQGLRLIYYSQIVNDFQKGDIAEGYSVSREKKESFPLTVTSAQKNPTAFYLCASSPRTEANTGELFFGEGSRLTVL.